The rows below give T cell receptor beta chains drawn from one sample of a study of OX40 agonist ivuxolimab in advanced cancers. The table came from immunoSEQ multiplex PCR; TCRdb's copy has only in-frame clones and leaves some out. Among under 25,000 clones listed, about 80% were seen once. The material was CD4+ or CD8+ T cells sorted from blood, obtained in a trial of the OX40 agonist ivuxolimab. All receptors come from an adult with an advanced solid tumor such as melanoma, head and neck, liver or kidney cancer. The CDR3 runs from the conserved cysteine through the conserved F or W. D genes are given only for firm matches. Not all rows give a size; the values are once, few, many and, for expanded clones, a class.

cdr3_nt cdr3_aa d_call v_call clone_size j_call
TGTGCCAGCAGCTGGACAGGGGGCGAGCAGTACTTC CASSWTGGEQYF TRBD1 TRBV7-6 NA TRBJ2-7
TGCGCCAGCAGCTTGACAGGACTCAATGAGCAGTTCTTC CASSLTGLNEQFF NA TRBV5-1 NA TRBJ2-1
TGTGCCAGCAGCTTGGACGCGGGGGGTGTAATCTACGAGCAGTACTTC CASSLDAGGVIYEQYF TRBD2 TRBV5-6 few TRBJ2-7
TGTGCCAGCAGCTTAGTTTGGGGGAGAACCTACGAGCAGTACTTC CASSLVWGRTYEQYF NA TRBV11-2 NA TRBJ2-7
TGTGCCAGCAGCCCCCCTAGCACAGATACGCAGTATTTT CASSPPSTDTQYF NA TRBV7-3 NA TRBJ2-3
TGTGCCAGCAGTGGTGGGAACACCGGGGAGCTGTTTTTT CASSGGNTGELFF NA TRBV6-6 once TRBJ2-2
TGCAGCGTTGAAACGTCGCTGTGGGATGGCTACACCTTC CSVETSLWDGYTF NA TRBV29-1 NA TRBJ1-2
TGTGCCAGCAGCAGTAGGGCACTGAATCAGCCCCAGCATTTT CASSSRALNQPQHF NA TRBV6-1 NA TRBJ1-5
TGTGCCAGCAGCTTTTTGACAGGCGGGACTAGCGGGAGAGGGGGTGTCGACGAGCAGTACTTC CASSFLTGGTSGRGGVDEQYF NA TRBV12-1 NA TRBJ2-7
TGTGCCAGCAGCTTGGATTGGGGGCCTGGGGCCAACGTCCTGACTTTC CASSLDWGPGANVLTF NA TRBV5-5 NA TRBJ2-6
TGTGCCAGCAGCTTAAGTAGCGGGAGGGCTCGATTCTACAATGAGCAGTTCTTC CASSLSSGRARFYNEQFF TRBD2 TRBV7-8 NA TRBJ2-1
TGTGCCTGGAGTGTATCTGACAGGGCATATCAGCCCCAGCATTTT CAWSVSDRAYQPQHF TRBD1 TRBV30 NA TRBJ1-5
TGTGCCAGCAGCTTAGCGGACACCTTATCGAACACCGGGGAGCTGTTTTTT CASSLADTLSNTGELFF NA TRBV7-6 NA TRBJ2-2
TGTGCCAGCAGCTTTAACAGGGACGGCTACACCTTC CASSFNRDGYTF NA TRBV7-9 few TRBJ1-2
TGCGCCAGCAGCTTAGAAGGGCCGTACGGCACTGAAGCTTTCTTT CASSLEGPYGTEAFF NA TRBV5-1 NA TRBJ1-1
TGTGCCAGCAGTTTCGGGAACACTGAAGCTTTCTTT CASSFGNTEAFF NA TRBV25-1 NA TRBJ1-1
TGTGCCAGCAGCCCAACAGGGACGAGCAGTCAGCCCCAGCATTTT CASSPTGTSSQPQHF NA TRBV7-8 NA TRBJ1-5
TGTGCCAGCAGTTTATACGGATTTGGTAATTCACCCCTCCACTTT CASSLYGFGNSPLHF NA TRBV27 NA TRBJ1-6
TGTGCCACCAGGGGGACTAGCGGGGTCGGTGAGCAGTTCTTC CATRGTSGVGEQFF TRBD2 TRBV15 NA TRBJ2-1
TGTGCCAGCAGTTTTTTAGGGGCAAATCAGCCCCAGCATTTT CASSFLGANQPQHF NA TRBV27 NA TRBJ1-5
TGTGCCAGCAGCCAGGGACTAGCGGGGGAAGAGACCCAGTACTTC CASSQGLAGEETQYF TRBD2 TRBV7-9 once TRBJ2-5
TGTGCCAGCAGTTGGGGGTCGAATGAAAAACTGTTTTTT CASSWGSNEKLFF NA TRBV28 NA TRBJ1-4
TGCGCCAGCAGCGGACAGGGGTACCCTCCCTACAATGAGCAGTTCTTC CASSGQGYPPYNEQFF TRBD1 TRBV5-1 NA TRBJ2-1
TGTGCCAGCAACCGTTACAATGAGCAGTTCTTC CASNRYNEQFF NA TRBV6-1 NA TRBJ2-1
TGCGCCAGCAGCCAGCTTCCAACCGGGACAACCGGGGAGCTGTTTTTT CASSQLPTGTTGELFF NA TRBV4-1 NA TRBJ2-2
TGCGCCAGCAGCTTACGAGGAACCCATGGCTACACCTTC CASSLRGTHGYTF NA TRBV5-1 NA TRBJ1-2
TGCGCCAGCAGCCAGGGAAGGGCAGGACGAGGACGTGGCCACACCTTC CASSQGRAGRGRGHTF NA TRBV4-1 NA TRBJ1-2
TGTGCCAGCAGTCCATCCCAGAGCTCCTACAATGAGCAGTTCTTC CASSPSQSSYNEQFF NA TRBV6-4 NA TRBJ2-1
TGTGCCAAGAGAGGAACGGGGAACACTGAAGCTTTCTTT CAKRGTGNTEAFF NA TRBV28 NA TRBJ1-1
TGTGCCAGCAGTGAAGCTAGCGGGAGGCCCGGGTGGTCCTACGAGCAGTACTTC CASSEASGRPGWSYEQYF TRBD2 TRBV6-1 few TRBJ2-7
TGTGCCAGTAGTTTCAGACAGGGTGGGCATCAGCCCCAGCATTTT CASSFRQGGHQPQHF TRBD1 TRBV19 NA TRBJ1-5
TGTGCCAGCAGCTTTGGCGGGGCCGCTGGTGAGCAGTTCTTC CASSFGGAAGEQFF NA TRBV11-2 NA TRBJ2-1
TGTGCCAGCAGTAAGGGAGGGATCAGCAATCAGCCCCAGCATTTT CASSKGGISNQPQHF NA TRBV6-5 NA TRBJ1-5
TGCAGTGCTCCGGACAGGGCCGAGCAGTACTTC CSAPDRAEQYF TRBD1 TRBV20-1 NA TRBJ2-7
TGCAGCGTTGAATTTCAGGGACTAGCCTACGAGCAGTACTTC CSVEFQGLAYEQYF TRBD2 TRBV29-1 NA TRBJ2-7
TGCGCCAGCAGCTCCGGGACAGGGGGTTACGAGCAGTACTTC CASSSGTGGYEQYF TRBD1 TRBV5-1 NA TRBJ2-7
TGTGCCAGCAGACCCACTAGCGGGAACACCGGGGAGCTGTTTTTT CASRPTSGNTGELFF TRBD2 TRBV28 NA TRBJ2-2
TGTGCCAGCAGTGAAGCAGGGGTGCATCAGCCCCAGCATTTT CASSEAGVHQPQHF NA TRBV6-1 NA TRBJ1-5
TGTGCCAGCAGTGAAGAGGGGGGCGGGAGGGCCCTCTACAATGAGCAGTTCTTC CASSEEGGGRALYNEQFF TRBD2 TRBV6-1 NA TRBJ2-1
TGTGCCAGCAGCTTGGTGGACCTTAATGAAAAACTGTTTTTT CASSLVDLNEKLFF NA TRBV5-6 NA TRBJ1-4
TGTGCCAGCAGCTTAGAACGGTCCGGGGCGCGGGAGCAGTACTTC CASSLERSGAREQYF NA TRBV7-3 once TRBJ2-7
TGTGCCAGCAGCTTAGAAAGACAGTCTGAAGCTTTCTTT CASSLERQSEAFF NA TRBV11-2 NA TRBJ1-1
TGTGCCACCAGCGGCGGGGGGAGCTCCTACGAGCAGTACTTC CATSGGGSSYEQYF TRBD2 TRBV15 NA TRBJ2-7
TGTGCCAGCAGTGGGGAAGGGGATGAGCAGTTCTTC CASSGEGDEQFF NA TRBV2 NA TRBJ2-1
TGTGCCAGCAGTCGGACGTCTGAGCAGTTCTTC CASSRTSEQFF NA TRBV7-9 NA TRBJ2-1
TGTGCCAGCAGTTTATGGACCGGAAGGAGTTTGAACACTGAAGCTTTCTTT CASSLWTGRSLNTEAFF NA TRBV28 NA TRBJ1-1
TGCGCCAGCAGCTTAATAGCGGGGGGTTCCTACGAGCAGTACTTC CASSLIAGGSYEQYF TRBD2 TRBV5-1 once TRBJ2-7
TGTGCCAGCAGCTTAGATTCACCCCTCCACTTT CASSLDSPLHF NA TRBV11-2 NA TRBJ1-6
TGCGCCAGCAGCTTGGCACAGGGGAGCACCGGGGAGCTGTTTTTT CASSLAQGSTGELFF TRBD1 TRBV5-1 NA TRBJ2-2
TGTGCCAGTAGTACAGACCGAAATCAGCCCCAGCATTTT CASSTDRNQPQHF NA TRBV19 NA TRBJ1-5
TGCGCCAGCAGTCCCGCGGGGGGCCCTGAAGCTTTCTTT CASSPAGGPEAFF NA TRBV5-1 NA TRBJ1-1
TGTGCCAGCAGCATACTAACAGCAAACACTGAAGCTTTCTTT CASSILTANTEAFF NA TRBV7-9 NA TRBJ1-1
TGTGCCAGCAGCCTAGGGAGTGGCTACACCTTC CASSLGSGYTF NA TRBV14 NA TRBJ1-2
TGTGCCATCAGTGAGTCCGATAGCGGGAGCTGGGCCACAGATACGCAGTATTTT CAISESDSGSWATDTQYF TRBD2 TRBV10-3 few TRBJ2-3
TGTGCCAGCAGCCAAGGAGAAGGTGAGCAGTTCTTC CASSQGEGEQFF NA TRBV7-3 NA TRBJ2-1